These 27 T cell receptor beta chains were sequenced from one sample in a study of CD8+ T cells in alopecia areata. RNA was isolated and reverse transcribed to cDNA, the sequencing template. Data came from immunoSEQ multiplex PCR; TCRdb stores just in-frame clones and leaves some out. The table lists over 35,000 clones, around 90% of them singletons. Treatment in this sample: oral pan-JAK inhibitor, 5-10 mg twice daily. The material sequenced was CD8+ T cells sorted from blood, taken at week 24, from a patient treated with tofacitinib. These receptors were taken from a human donor with alopecia areata.

The chain uses TRBV4-1 and TRBJ2-7, with D possibly matching TRBD2 (6 bases). The CDR3 sequence is 16 residues long. The germline CDR1 and CDR2 sequences are MGHRA and YSYEKL. V was shortened by 1 base and J by 4 bases, with 17 bases between the two germline ends. The CDR3 sequence is CASSQVPRDSLYEQYF. CDR3 nucleotide sequence: TGCGCCAGCAGCCAAGTCCCCCGGGACTCCTTATACGAGCAGTACTTC.

Comment on this clone: Mismatch with germline at one junction end may stem from a read error. The genes are TRBV5-6 and TRBJ1-6; tentative D call: TRBD1 (6 bases). There are 17 residues in the CDR3. Germline assignment: CDR1 SGHDT and CDR2 YYEEEE. The CDR3 sequence is CASSLGRTELYTSPLHF. The CDR3 region has the DNA TGTGCCAGCAGCTTGGGGAGGACAGAACTATATACTTCACCCCTCCACTTT. Full variable domain (rest looked up from reference TRBV5-6 and TRBJ1-6): DAGVTQSPTHLIKTRGQQVTLRCSPKSGHDTVSWYQQALGQGPQFIFQYYEEEERQRGNFPDRFSGHQFPNYSSELNVNALLLGDSALYLCASSLGRTELYTSPLHFGNGTRLTVT.

This chain connects TRBV7-8 to TRBJ2-5; D is possibly TRBD1 (6 bases). Germline V gene lookup returns CDR1 SGHVS and CDR2 FQNEAQ. Trimming removed 5 bases from V and 2 bases from J, with 18 bases in between. The CDR3 sequence is 16 residues long. Written as DNA, the CDR3 is TGTGCCAGCAGCACCCTCTGGACAGACACACAAGAGACCCAGTACTTC. It yields the protein CASSTLWTDTQETQYF.

This rearrangement joins TRBV7-9 to TRBJ2-1, with D uncertain. V was trimmed by 6 bases and J by 6 bases, leaving 15 bases between them. This CDR3 is 14 amino acids long. Germline-derived CDR1 and CDR2 are SEHNR and FQNEAQ (reference sequence). The CDR3: CASSPALGRNEQFF. The CDR3 DNA reads TGTGCCAGCAGTCCGGCTTTAGGTCGCAATGAGCAGTTCTTC. The whole variable domain, filled in from reference TRBV7-9 and TRBJ2-1, reads DTGVSQNPRHKITKRGQNVTFRCDPISEHNRLYWYRQTLGQGPEFLTYFQNEAQLEKSRLLSDRFSAERPKGSFSTLEIQRTEQGDSAMYLCASSPALGRNEQFFGPGTRLTVL.

The J gene is TRBJ2-2, the V gene TRBV11-3; no clear D gene. V lost 5 bases, J lost 3 bases, and 7 bases lay in between. Germline CDR1 is SGHNT and CDR2 is YENEEA. The CDR3 loop spans 13 amino acids. CDR3 region: CASSPGHTGELFF. CDR3 in DNA: TGTGCCAGCAGCCCCGGGCACACCGGGGAGCTGTTTTTT.

The CDR3 DNA reads TGCGCCAGCAGCTTGGAGTATGCAGCGAGCTCTGGAAACACCATATATTTT. The encoded protein is CASSLEYAASSGNTIYF. The chain has TRBV5-1 and TRBJ1-3; no clear D. The CDR3 length is 17 residues. Germline loops: CDR1 SGHRS, CDR2 YFSETQ. V was cut by 0 bases and J by 0 bases, with 13 bases left in between.

This clone was found once. The J gene is TRBJ2-5, the V gene TRBV10-2, with D maybe TRBD2 (6 bases). Germline-derived CDR1 and CDR2 are WSHSY and SAAADI. The length of the CDR3 is 13 residues. Trimming took 5 bases from V and 4 from J, leaving 11 bases between them. The CDR3 here is CASSPGRTETQYF. The CDR3 DNA sequence: TGCGCCAGCAGTCCTGGGAGGACAGAGACCCAGTACTTC.

The genes are TRBV2 and TRBJ2-1, with 7 bases aligning to TRBD2. The V segment lost 4 bases and the J segment 7 bases; nucleotides outside the gene matches: 16. The CDR3 totals 17 residues. Germline loops: CDR1 SNHLY, CDR2 FYNNEI. The CDR3 region is CASSGGLAGQIVNEQFF. CDR3 bases: TGTGCCAGCAGTGGTGGTTTAGCGGGCCAAATTGTGAATGAGCAGTTCTTC. Supplemented by reference TRBV2 and TRBJ2-1, the full variable domain reads EPEVTQTPSHQVTQMGQEVILRCVPISNHLYFYWYRQILGQKVEFLVSFYNNEISEKSEIFDDQFSVERPDGSNFTLKIRSTKLEDSAMYFCASSGGLAGQIVNEQFFGPGTRLTVL.

The chain uses TRBV10-3 and TRBJ2-2; no clear D. CDR1 and CDR2 (germline): ENHRY, SYGVKD. The CDR3 covers 12 residues. V was cut by 5 bases and J by 4 bases, with 5 bases left in between. CDR3 in amino acids: CAISYSTGELFF. CDR3 DNA sequence: TGTGCCATCAGTTACAGCACCGGGGAGCTGTTTTTT.

The V gene is TRBV28, the J gene TRBJ2-7; D perhaps matches TRBD2 (5 bases). Between the trimmed V and J ends, which lost 10 bases and 4 bases, there was a span of 8 bases. CDR1 and CDR2 from the germline V gene are MDHEN and SYDVKM. The CDR3 is 10 amino acids. CDR3 sequence: CATAGYEQYF. CDR3 bases: TGTGCCACCGCGGGTTACGAGCAGTACTTC.

This chain uses TRBV12-5 with TRBJ2-1, with 8 positions matching TRBD1. V was pared by 3 bases and J by 7 bases, with 2 bases of the junction left unmatched. The CDR3 consists of 13 residues. Germline values: CDR1 LGHNT, CDR2 FRNRAP. In DNA, the CDR3 is TGTGCTAGTGGTTTACAGGGGGGTAATGAGCAGTTCTTC. Translation: CASGLQGGNEQFF.

The chain has TRBV7-2 and TRBJ1-1; D unclear. V lost 3 bases and J 3 bases, leaving 11 bases between the germline ends. The germline gives CDR1 SGHTA, CDR2 FQGNSA. CDR3 length: 14 residues. The CDR3 protein is CASSFLKTYTEAFF. In DNA form, the CDR3 reads TGTGCCAGCAGCTTTTTGAAGACATACACTGAAGCTTTCTTT.

The chain uses TRBV2 and TRBJ2-1, with 7 positions matching TRBD1. This CDR3 has 14 amino acids. In germline, CDR1 is SNHLY, CDR2 FYNNEI. Trimming cost V 4 bases and J 6 bases; bases outside gene matches: 6. CDR3 bases: TGTGCCAGCAGTGGAGGGACAGATCTCAATGAGCAGTTCTTC. It yields the protein CASSGGTDLNEQFF.

The chain joins TRBV30 to TRBJ2-7; D gene uncertain. The CDR3 extends over 13 amino acids. The V gene's germline CDR1 is GTSNPN and CDR2 SVGIG (reference sequence). Deletions cut 2 bases from V and 3 bases from J, with 11 bases between. The CDR3 here is CAWSLVKYYEQYF. The CDR3 nucleotides read TGTGCCTGGAGTCTTGTAAAGTACTACGAGCAGTACTTC.

There are a few counts of this clone. V gene TRBV6-5 combines with J gene TRBJ1-6; 7 bases map to TRBD1. The CDR3 runs 14 residues. CDR1 and CDR2 from the germline V gene are MNHEY and SVGAGI. The J segment lost 5 bases and the V segment lost 5 bases, leaving 3 bases of the junction unmatched. CDR3 in amino acids: CASSTGVHNSPLHF. CDR3 DNA sequence: TGTGCCAGCAGTACAGGGGTGCATAATTCACCCCTCCACTTT.

The genes are TRBV7-8 and TRBJ2-7; no reliable D call. Trimming cost V 3 bases and J 3 bases, with 15 bases left between them. The CDR3 totals 15 residues. Germline assignment: CDR1 SGHVS and CDR2 FQNEAQ. The CDR3 is CASSFYSGPLYEQYF. The CDR3 coding sequence is TGTGCCAGCAGCTTTTACTCAGGCCCTCTCTACGAGCAGTACTTC.

V gene TRBV5-1 combines with J gene TRBJ1-4, with 11 bases aligning to TRBD1. Trimming removed 5 bases from V and 6 bases from J; junction bases left unmatched: 6. Germline CDR1 is SGHRS and CDR2 is YFSETQ. The CDR3 extends over 15 amino acids. CDR3 region: CASSRTGGRDEKLFF. CDR3 nucleotides: TGCGCCAGCAGTCGGACAGGGGGCAGGGATGAAAAACTGTTTTTT.

V and J are TRBV28 and TRBJ2-3; 7 bases line up with TRBD1. V shed 6 bases, J shed 6 bases, and the junction held 15 bases outside the gene matches. This CDR3 region has 16 residues. Germline V gene data show CDR1 as MDHEN and CDR2 as SYDVKM. In nucleotides, the CDR3 is TGTGCCAGCAGGCCTCTTGGGATCACAGGGGTCGATACGCAGTATTTT. Its protein is CASRPLGITGVDTQYF. The variable domain in full, completed from reference TRBV28 and TRBJ2-3, reads DVKVTQSSRYLVKRTGEKVFLECVQDMDHENMFWYRQDPGLGLRLIYFSYDVKMKEKGDIPEGYSVSREKKERFSLILESASTNQTSMYLCASRPLGITGVDTQYFGPGTRLTVL.

The genes are TRBV7-3 and TRBJ2-2, with 11 bases matching TRBD1. With V trimmed by 5 bases and J by 6 bases, 2 bases remained unmatched. Germline values: CDR1 SGHTA, CDR2 FQGTGA. This CDR3 has 14 residues. The CDR3 is CASSRTGGPGELFF. The CDR3 DNA is TGTGCCAGCAGCAGGACAGGGGGCCCCGGGGAGCTGTTTTTT.

The chain combines TRBV28 with TRBJ2-1; 7 bases match TRBD1. The V and J ends lost 6 bases and 2 bases, in that order; junction bases with no gene match: 7. There are 15 residues in the CDR3. The germline CDR1 and CDR2 sequences are MDHEN and SYDVKM. The CDR3 nucleotides are TGTGCCAGCAGCCCGAACAGGGGACCCTACAATGAGCAGTTCTTC. Amino acids: CASSPNRGPYNEQFF.

The rearrangement joins TRBV29-1 to TRBJ2-3; 9 nucleotides line up with TRBD2. V lost 1 base, J lost 4 bases, and 9 bases stayed unmatched. This CDR3 spans 16 amino acids. Germline assignment: CDR1 SQVTM and CDR2 ANQGSEA. The CDR3 DNA reads as TGCAGCGTTGAAGTTGCCGGCGGGGGGGCAGCAGATACGCAGTATTTT. Translating gives CSVEVAGGGAADTQYF.

This sequence joins TRBV7-3 and TRBJ2-3; TRBD2 agrees at 12 bases. CDR1 is SGHTA, CDR2 FQGTGA, per germline. V dropped 5 bases and J dropped 8; count of bases not matched to a gene: 8. The CDR3 extends over 15 amino acids. The CDR3 nucleotides are TGTGCCAGCAGCCCTAGCGGGGGGGCAGGAGGTACGCAGTATTTT. Its translation is CASSPSGGAGGTQYF.

This chain uses TRBV7-6 with TRBJ1-4; D might be TRBD1 (6 bases). The CDR3 has 15 amino acids. Germline CDR1 SGHVS, CDR2 FNYEAQ. V was pared by 6 bases and J by 4 bases, with 15 bases between. For the CDR3, the DNA is TGTGCCAGCAGTCGTTACAGGGCGGATAATGAAAAACTGTTTTTT. This codes for CASSRYRADNEKLFF.

This clone occurred once. The rearrangement links TRBV6-5 to TRBJ2-1; D gene unclear. The germline V gene has CDR1 MNHEY and CDR2 SVGAGI. The V gene lost 5 bases and the J gene lost 0 bases, with 11 bases spanning the gap. The CDR3 is 15 amino acids. The DNA for the CDR3 is TGTGCCAGCAGTCTTACGCGAAGCTCCTACAATGAGCAGTTCTTC. Encoded protein: CASSLTRSSYNEQFF.

This chain uses TRBV7-9 with TRBJ1-1; 7 positions agree with TRBD1. The CDR3 extends over 18 amino acids. V lost 3 bases and J lost 1; bases outside the gene matches: 14. Germline CDR1 reads SEHNR; CDR2 reads FQNEAQ (reference sequence). This CDR3 is CASSFHRKTGLGNTEAFF. The CDR3 nucleotides read TGTGCCAGCAGCTTCCACCGAAAGACAGGGTTGGGGAACACTGAAGCTTTCTTT.

The V and J genes are TRBV6-1 and TRBJ2-1, with D perhaps TRBD1 (5 bases). Germline V gene data show CDR1 as MNHNS and CDR2 as SASEGT. Trimming shortened V by 2 bases and J by 4 bases, and 12 bases separated the two germline ends. The length of the CDR3 is 15 residues. The CDR3 loop reads CASSEQDNQYNEQFF. As DNA, the CDR3 is TGTGCCAGCAGTGAACAGGACAATCAGTACAATGAGCAGTTCTTC.

This clone was picked up one time. This sequence joins TRBV4-3 and TRBJ2-7; TRBD1 matches at 8 bases. The CDR3 runs 15 residues. The trim removed 0 bases at V and 3 bases at J, leaving 4 bases unmatched. Germline assignment: CDR1 LGHNA and CDR2 YSLEER. CDR3 DNA: TGCGCCAGCAGCCAAGACCAGGGGGCCAACTACGAGCAGTACTTC. Residues: CASSQDQGANYEQYF.